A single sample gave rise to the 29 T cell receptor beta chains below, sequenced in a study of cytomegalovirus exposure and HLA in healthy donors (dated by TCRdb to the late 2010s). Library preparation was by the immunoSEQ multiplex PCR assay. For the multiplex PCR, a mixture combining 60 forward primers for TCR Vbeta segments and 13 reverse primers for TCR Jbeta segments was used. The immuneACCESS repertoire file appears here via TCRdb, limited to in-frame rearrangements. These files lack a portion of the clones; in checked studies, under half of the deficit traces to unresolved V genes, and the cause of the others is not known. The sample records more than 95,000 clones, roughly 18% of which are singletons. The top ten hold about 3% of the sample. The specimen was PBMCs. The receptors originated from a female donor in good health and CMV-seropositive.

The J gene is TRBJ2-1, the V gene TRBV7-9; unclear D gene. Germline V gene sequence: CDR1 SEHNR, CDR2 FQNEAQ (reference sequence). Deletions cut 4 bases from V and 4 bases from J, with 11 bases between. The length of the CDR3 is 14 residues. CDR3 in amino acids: CASSSIAAYNEQFF. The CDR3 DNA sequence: TGTGCCAGCAGCTCGATCGCGGCGTACAATGAGCAGTTCTTC.

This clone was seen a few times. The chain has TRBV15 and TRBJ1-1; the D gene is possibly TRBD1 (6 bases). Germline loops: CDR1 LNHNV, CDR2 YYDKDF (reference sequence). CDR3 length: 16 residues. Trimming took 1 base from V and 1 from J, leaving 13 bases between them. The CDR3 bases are TGTGCCACCAGCAGAGGGTTGGTCAGGGGGAACACTGAAGCTTTCTTT. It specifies CATSRGLVRGNTEAFF.

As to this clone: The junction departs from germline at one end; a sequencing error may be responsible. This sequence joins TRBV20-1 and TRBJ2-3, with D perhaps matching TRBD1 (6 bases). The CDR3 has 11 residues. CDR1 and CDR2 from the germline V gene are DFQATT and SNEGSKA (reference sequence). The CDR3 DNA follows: TGCGGTGCTAGACAGGACAGCACGCAGTATTTT. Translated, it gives CGARQDSTQYF.

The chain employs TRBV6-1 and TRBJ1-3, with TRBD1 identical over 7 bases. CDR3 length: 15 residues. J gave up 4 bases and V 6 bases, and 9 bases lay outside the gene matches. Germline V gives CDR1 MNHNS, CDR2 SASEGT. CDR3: CASREIGQAGNTIYF. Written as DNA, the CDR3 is TGTGCCAGCAGGGAGATAGGACAGGCAGGAAACACCATATATTTT.

The CDR3 loop is CASSLRGTGELFF. CDR3 bases: TGTGCCAGCAGCCTCAGGGGAACCGGGGAGCTGTTTTTT. V gene TRBV7-3 combines with J gene TRBJ2-2; weak D call: TRBD1 (6 bases). With 5 bases removed from V and 5 bases from J, the gap between germline ends came to 9 bases. CDR3 size: 13 residues. The germline CDR1 and CDR2 sequences are SGHTA and FQGTGA.

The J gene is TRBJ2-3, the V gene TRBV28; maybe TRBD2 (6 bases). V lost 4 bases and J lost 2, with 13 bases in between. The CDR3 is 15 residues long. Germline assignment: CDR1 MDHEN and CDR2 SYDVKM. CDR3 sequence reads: CASSWDLGDTDTQYF. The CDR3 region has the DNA TGTGCCAGCAGTTGGGACTTAGGGGACACAGATACGCAGTATTTT.

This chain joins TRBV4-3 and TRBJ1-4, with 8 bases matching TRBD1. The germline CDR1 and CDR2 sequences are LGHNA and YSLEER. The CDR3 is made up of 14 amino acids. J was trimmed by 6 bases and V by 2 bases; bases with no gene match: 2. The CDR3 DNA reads TGCGCCAGCAGCCAACAGGGGGCGGATGAAAAACTGTTTTTT. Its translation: CASSQQGADEKLFF.

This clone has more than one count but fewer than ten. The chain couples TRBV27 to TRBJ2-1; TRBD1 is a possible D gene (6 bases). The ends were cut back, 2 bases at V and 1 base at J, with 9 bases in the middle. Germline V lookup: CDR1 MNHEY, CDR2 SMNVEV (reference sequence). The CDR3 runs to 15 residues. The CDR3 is CASSLTGRSYNEQFF. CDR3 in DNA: TGTGCCAGCAGTTTAACAGGGCGATCCTACAATGAGCAGTTCTTC.

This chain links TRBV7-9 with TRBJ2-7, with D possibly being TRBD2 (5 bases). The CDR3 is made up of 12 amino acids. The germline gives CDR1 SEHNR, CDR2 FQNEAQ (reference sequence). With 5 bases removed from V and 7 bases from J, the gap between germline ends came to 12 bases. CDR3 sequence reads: CASSPSQFEQYF. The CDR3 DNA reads TGTGCCAGCAGCCCTAGCCAGTTTGAGCAGTACTTC.

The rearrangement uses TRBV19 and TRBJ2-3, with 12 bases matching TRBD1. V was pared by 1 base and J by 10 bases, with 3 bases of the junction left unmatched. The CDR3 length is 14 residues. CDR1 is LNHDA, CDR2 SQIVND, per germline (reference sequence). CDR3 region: CASSIVGQGASQYF. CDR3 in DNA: TGTGCCAGTAGTATAGTGGGACAGGGGGCATCGCAGTATTTT.

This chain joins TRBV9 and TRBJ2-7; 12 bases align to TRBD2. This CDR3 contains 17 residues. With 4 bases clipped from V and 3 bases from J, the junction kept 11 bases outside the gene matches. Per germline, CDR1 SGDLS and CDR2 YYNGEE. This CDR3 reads CASSQFSRLAGVYEQYF. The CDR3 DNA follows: TGTGCCAGCAGCCAGTTCAGTCGACTAGCGGGAGTCTACGAGCAGTACTTC.

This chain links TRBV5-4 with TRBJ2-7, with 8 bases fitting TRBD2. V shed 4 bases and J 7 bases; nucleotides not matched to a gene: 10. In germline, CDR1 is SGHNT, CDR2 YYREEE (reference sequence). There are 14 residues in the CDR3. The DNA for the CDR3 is TGTGCCAGCAGCACGGGGGGGGGCGCCAGGGAGCAGTACTTC. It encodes CASSTGGGAREQYF. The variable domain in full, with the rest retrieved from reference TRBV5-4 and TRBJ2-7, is ETGVTQSPTHLIKTRGQQVTLRCSSQSGHNTVSWYQQALGQGPQFIFQYYREEENGRGNFPPRFSGLQFPNYSSELNVNALELDDSALYLCASSTGGGAREQYFGPGTRLTVT.

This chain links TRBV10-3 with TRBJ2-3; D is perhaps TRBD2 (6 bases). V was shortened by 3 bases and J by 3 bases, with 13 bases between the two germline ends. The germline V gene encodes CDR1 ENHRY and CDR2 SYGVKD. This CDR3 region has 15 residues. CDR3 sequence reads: CAISDGGFFTDTQYF. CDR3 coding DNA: TGTGCCATCAGTGATGGAGGGTTTTTTACAGATACGCAGTATTTT.

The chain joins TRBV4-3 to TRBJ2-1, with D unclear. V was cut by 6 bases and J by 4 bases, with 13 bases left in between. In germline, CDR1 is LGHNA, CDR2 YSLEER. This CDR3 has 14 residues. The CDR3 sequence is CASRRSRAYNEQFF. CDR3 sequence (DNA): TGCGCCAGCAGGCGTAGCAGAGCTTACAATGAGCAGTTCTTC.

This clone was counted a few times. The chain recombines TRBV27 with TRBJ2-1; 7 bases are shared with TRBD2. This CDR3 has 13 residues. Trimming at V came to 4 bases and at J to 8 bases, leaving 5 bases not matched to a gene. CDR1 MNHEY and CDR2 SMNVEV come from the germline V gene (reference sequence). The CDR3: CASSSPGGHEQFF. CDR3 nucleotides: TGTGCCAGCAGTTCACCGGGAGGTCATGAGCAGTTCTTC.

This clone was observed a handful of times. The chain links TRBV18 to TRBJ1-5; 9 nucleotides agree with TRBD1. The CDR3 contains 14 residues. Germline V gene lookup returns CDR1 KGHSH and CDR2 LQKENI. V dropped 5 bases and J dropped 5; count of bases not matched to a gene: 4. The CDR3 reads CASSAQGADQPQHF. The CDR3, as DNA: TGTGCCAGCTCAGCACAGGGGGCTGATCAGCCCCAGCATTTT. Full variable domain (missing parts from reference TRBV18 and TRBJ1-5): NAGVMQNPRHLVRRRGQEARLRCSPMKGHSHVYWYRQLPEEGLKFMVYLQKENIIDESGMPKERFSAEFPKEGPSILRIQQVVRGDSAAYFCASSAQGADQPQHFGDGTRLSIL.

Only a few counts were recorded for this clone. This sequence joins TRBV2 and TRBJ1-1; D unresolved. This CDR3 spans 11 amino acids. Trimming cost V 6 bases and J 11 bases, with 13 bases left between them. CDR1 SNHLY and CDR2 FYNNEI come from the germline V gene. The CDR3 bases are TGTGCCAGCAGAGGGTGGTTAGCGGCTTTCTTT. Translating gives CASRGWLAAFF.

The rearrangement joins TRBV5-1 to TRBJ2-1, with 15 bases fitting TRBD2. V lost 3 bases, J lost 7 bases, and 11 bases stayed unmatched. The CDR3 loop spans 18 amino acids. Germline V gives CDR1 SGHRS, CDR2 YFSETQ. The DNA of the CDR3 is TGCGCCAGCAGCTCAGGGACTAGCGGGAGGATCACCCAGAATGAGCAGTTCTTC. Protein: CASSSGTSGRITQNEQFF.

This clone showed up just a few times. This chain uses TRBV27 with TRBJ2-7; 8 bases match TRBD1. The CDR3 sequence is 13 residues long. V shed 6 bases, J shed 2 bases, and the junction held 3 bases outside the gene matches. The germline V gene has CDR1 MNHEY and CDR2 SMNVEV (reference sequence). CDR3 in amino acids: CASRLDRAYEQYF. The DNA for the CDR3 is TGTGCCAGCAGGCTGGACAGGGCCTACGAGCAGTACTTC.

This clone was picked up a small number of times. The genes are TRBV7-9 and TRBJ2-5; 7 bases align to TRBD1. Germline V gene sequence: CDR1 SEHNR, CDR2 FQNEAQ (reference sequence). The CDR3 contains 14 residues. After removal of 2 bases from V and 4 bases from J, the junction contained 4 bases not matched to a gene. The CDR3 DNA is TGTGCCAGCAGCTTACGGGCAGGGGGAGAGACCCAGTACTTC. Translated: CASSLRAGGETQYF. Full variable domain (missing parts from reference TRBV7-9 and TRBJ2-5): DTGVSQNPRHKITKRGQNVTFRCDPISEHNRLYWYRQTLGQGPEFLTYFQNEAQLEKSRLLSDRFSAERPKGSFSTLEIQRTEQGDSAMYLCASSLRAGGETQYFGPGTRLLVL.

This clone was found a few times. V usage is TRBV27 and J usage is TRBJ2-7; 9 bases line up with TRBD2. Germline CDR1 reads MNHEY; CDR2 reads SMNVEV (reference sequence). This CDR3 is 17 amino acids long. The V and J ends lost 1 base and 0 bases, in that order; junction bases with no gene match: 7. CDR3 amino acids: CASSLLAGASSSYEQYF. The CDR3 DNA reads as TGTGCCAGCAGTTTATTAGCGGGGGCTTCGAGCTCCTACGAGCAGTACTTC.

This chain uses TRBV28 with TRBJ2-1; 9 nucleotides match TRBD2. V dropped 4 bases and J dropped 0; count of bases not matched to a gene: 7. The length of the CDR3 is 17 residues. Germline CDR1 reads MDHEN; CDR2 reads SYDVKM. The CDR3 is CASSSPSGASSYNEQFF. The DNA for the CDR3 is TGTGCCAGCAGTTCCCCTAGCGGGGCCAGCTCCTACAATGAGCAGTTCTTC. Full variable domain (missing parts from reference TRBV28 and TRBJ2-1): DVKVTQSSRYLVKRTGEKVFLECVQDMDHENMFWYRQDPGLGLRLIYFSYDVKMKEKGDIPEGYSVSREKKERFSLILESASTNQTSMYLCASSSPSGASSYNEQFFGPGTRLTVL.

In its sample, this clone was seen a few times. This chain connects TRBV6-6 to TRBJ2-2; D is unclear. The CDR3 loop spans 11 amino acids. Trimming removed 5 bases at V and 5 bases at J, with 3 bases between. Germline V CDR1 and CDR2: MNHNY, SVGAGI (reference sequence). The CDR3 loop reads CASSPTGELFF. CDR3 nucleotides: TGTGCCAGCAGTCCGACCGGGGAGCTGTTTTTT.

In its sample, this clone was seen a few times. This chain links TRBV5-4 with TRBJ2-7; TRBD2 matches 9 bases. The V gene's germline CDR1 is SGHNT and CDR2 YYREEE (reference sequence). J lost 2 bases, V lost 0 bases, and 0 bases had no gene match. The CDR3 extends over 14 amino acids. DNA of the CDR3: TGTGCCAGCAGCTTGGAGCGGGGGGCCTACGAGCAGTACTTC. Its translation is CASSLERGAYEQYF.

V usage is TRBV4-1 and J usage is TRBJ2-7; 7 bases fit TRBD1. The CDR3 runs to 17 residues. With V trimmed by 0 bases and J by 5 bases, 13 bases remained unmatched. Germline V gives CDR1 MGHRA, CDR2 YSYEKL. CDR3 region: CASSQDYETGTFDEQYF. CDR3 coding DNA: TGCGCCAGCAGCCAAGATTACGAGACAGGGACATTCGACGAGCAGTACTTC.

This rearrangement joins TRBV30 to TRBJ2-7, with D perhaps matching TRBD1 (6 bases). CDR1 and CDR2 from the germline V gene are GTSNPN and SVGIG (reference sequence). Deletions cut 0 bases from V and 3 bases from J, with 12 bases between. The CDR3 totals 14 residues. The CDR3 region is CAWSVWQGNYEQYF. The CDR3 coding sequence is TGTGCCTGGAGTGTGTGGCAGGGGAACTACGAGCAGTACTTC.

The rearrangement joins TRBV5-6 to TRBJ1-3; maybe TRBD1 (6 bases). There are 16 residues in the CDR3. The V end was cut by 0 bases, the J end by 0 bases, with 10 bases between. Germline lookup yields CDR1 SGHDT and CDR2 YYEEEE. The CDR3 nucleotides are TGTGCCAGCAGCTTGGCAGGGGCCCACTCTGGAAACACCATATATTTT. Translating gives CASSLAGAHSGNTIYF.

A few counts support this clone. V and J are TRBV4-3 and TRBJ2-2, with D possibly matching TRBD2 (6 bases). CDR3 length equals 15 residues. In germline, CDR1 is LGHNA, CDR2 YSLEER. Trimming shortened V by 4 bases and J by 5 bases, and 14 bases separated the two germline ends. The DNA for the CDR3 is TGCGCCAGCAGCCCCAGGCAGAGCGGGACCGGGGAGCTGTTTTTT. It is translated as CASSPRQSGTGELFF.

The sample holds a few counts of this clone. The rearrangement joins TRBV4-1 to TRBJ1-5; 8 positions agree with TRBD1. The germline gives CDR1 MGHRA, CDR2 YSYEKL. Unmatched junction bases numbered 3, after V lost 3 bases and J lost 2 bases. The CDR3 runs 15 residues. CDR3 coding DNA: TGCGCCAGCAGCCAGAAACAGGGGGGCAATCAGCCCCAGCATTTT. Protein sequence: CASSQKQGGNQPQHF.